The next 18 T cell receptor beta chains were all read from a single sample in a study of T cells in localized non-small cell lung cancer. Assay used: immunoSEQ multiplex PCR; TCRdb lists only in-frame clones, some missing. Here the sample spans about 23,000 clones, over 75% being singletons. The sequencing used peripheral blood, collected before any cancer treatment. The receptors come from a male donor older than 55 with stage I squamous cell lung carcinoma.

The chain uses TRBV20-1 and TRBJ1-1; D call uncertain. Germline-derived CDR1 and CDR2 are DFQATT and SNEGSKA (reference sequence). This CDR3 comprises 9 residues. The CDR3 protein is CPTRTEAFF. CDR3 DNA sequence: TGCCCTACACGCACTGAAGCTTTCTTT.

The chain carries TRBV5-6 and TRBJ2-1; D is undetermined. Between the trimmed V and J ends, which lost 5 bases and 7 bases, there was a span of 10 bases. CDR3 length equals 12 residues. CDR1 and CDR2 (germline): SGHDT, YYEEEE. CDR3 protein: CASREYGNEQFF. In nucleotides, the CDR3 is TGTGCCAGCAGGGAGTATGGTAATGAGCAGTTCTTC.

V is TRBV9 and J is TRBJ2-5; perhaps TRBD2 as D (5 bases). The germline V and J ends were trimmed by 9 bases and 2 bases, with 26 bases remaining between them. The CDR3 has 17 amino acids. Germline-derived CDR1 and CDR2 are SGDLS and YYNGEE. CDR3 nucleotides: TGTGCCACACCCTACCGGGCCGAAGAGAGGGCTCAAGAGACCCAGTACTTC. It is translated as CATPYRAEERAQETQYF.

The CDR3 region is CASSFDSYEQYF. The CDR3, as DNA: TGTGCCAGCAGCTTTGACTCCTACGAGCAGTACTTC. The chain couples TRBV11-3 to TRBJ2-7, with no clear D. Germline CDR1 reads SGHNT; CDR2 reads YENEEA. Trimming shortened V by 3 bases and J by 0 bases, and 3 bases separated the two germline ends. The CDR3 is 12 residues long.

CDR3 in amino acids: CASSPNEETQYF. The CDR3 DNA follows: TGTGCCAGCTCACCAAATGAAGAGACCCAGTACTTC. The V call is TRBV18, the J call TRBJ2-5; D is undetermined. This CDR3 spans 12 amino acids. CDR1 is KGHSH and CDR2 is LQKENI in the germline V gene. Between the trimmed V and J ends, which lost 2 bases and 3 bases, there was a span of 4 bases.

The CDR3 region has the DNA TGTGCCAGCAGCCCCCGACAGGGAGGTACTGAAGCTTTCTTT. This gives the protein CASSPRQGGTEAFF. The J gene is TRBJ1-1, the V gene TRBV9, with 7 nucleotides matching TRBD1. In germline, CDR1 is SGDLS, CDR2 YYNGEE. The CDR3 extends over 14 amino acids. V dropped 4 bases and J dropped 5; count of bases not matched to a gene: 8.

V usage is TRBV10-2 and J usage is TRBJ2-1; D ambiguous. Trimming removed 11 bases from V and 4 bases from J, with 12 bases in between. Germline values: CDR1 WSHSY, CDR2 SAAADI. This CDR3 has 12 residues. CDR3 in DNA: TGCGCCTCTAAGGAGAATTACAATGAGCAGTTCTTC. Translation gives CASKENYNEQFF.

CDR3 DNA sequence: TGTGCCAGCAGCTCCCAGGTCGGTAGCGACGAGCAGTACTTC. Its protein is CASSSQVGSDEQYF. The chain couples TRBV5-4 to TRBJ2-7, with D possibly matching TRBD2 (5 bases). V was pared by 3 bases and J by 5 bases, with 15 bases between. Germline V gene data show CDR1 as SGHNT and CDR2 as YYREEE (reference sequence). The CDR3 sequence is 14 residues long. Together with reference TRBV5-4 and TRBJ2-7, the CDR3 gives the full variable domain: ETGVTQSPTHLIKTRGQQVTLRCSSQSGHNTVSWYQQALGQGPQFIFQYYREEENGRGNFPPRFSGLQFPNYSSELNVNALELDDSALYLCASSSQVGSDEQYFGPGTRLTVT.

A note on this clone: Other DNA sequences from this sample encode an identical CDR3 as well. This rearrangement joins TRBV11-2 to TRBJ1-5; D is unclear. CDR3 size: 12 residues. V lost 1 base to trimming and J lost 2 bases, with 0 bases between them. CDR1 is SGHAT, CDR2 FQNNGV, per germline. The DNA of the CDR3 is TGTGCCAGCAGCTTAGGCAATCAGCCCCAGCATTTT. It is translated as CASSLGNQPQHF. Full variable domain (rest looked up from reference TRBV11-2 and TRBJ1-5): EAGVAQSPRYKIIEKRQSVAFWCNPISGHATLYWYQQILGQGPKLLIQFQNNGVVDDSQLPKDRFSAERLKGVDSTLKIQPAKLEDSAVYLCASSLGNQPQHFGDGTRLSIL.

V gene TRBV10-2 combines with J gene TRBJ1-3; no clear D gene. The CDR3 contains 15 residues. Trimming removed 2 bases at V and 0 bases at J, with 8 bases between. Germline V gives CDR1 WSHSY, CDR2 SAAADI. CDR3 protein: CASSEMRDSGNTIYF. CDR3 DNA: TGCGCCAGCAGTGAGATGCGGGACTCTGGAAACACCATATATTTT.

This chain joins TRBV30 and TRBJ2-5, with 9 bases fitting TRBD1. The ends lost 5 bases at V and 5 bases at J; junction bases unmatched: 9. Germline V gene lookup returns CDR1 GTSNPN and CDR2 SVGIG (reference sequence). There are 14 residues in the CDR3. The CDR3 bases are TGTGCCTGGGAGTCCGGGACAGGGCGGGAGACCCAGTACTTC. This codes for CAWESGTGRETQYF.

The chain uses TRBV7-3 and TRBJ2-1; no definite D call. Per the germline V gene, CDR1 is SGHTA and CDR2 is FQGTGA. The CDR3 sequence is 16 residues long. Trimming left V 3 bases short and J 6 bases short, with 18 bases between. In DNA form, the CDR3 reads TGTGCCAGCAGCTTGGGTGCGACGATTATAGGCAATGAGCAGTTCTTC. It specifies CASSLGATIIGNEQFF.

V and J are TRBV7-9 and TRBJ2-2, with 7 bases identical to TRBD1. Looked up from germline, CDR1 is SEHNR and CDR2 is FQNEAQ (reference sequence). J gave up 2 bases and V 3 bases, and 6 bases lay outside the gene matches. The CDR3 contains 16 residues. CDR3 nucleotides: TGTGCCAGCAGCTTGACCAGGGGGAGAAACACCGGGGAGCTGTTTTTT. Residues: CASSLTRGRNTGELFF.

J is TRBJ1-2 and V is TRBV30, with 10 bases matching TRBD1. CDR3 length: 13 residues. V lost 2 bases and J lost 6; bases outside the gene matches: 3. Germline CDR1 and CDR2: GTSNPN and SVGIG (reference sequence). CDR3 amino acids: CAWSPDRGDGYTF. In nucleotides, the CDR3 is TGTGCCTGGAGTCCGGACAGGGGGGATGGCTACACCTTC.

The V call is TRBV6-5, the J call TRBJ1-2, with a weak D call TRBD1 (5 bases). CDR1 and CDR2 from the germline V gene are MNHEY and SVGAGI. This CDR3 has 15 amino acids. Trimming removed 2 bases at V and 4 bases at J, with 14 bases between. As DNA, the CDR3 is TGTGCCAGCAGTTACCAGGGACGGGAGGGCTATGGCTACACCTTC. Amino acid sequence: CASSYQGREGYGYTF.

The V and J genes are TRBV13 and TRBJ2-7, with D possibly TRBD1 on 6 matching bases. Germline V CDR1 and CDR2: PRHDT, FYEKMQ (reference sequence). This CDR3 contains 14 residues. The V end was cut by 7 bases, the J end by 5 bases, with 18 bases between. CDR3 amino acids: CASTLDRSWHEQYF. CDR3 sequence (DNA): TGTGCCAGCACCTTGGACAGAAGCTGGCACGAGCAGTACTTC.

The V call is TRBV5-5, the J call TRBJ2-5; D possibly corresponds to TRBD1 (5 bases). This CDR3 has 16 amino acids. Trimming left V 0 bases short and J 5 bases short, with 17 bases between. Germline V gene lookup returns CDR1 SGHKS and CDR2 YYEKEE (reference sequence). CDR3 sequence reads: CASSLGRQGIRETQYF. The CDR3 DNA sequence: TGTGCCAGCAGCTTGGGTCGCCAGGGCATCAGGGAGACCCAGTACTTC. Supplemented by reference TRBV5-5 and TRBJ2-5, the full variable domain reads DAGVTQSPTHLIKTRGQQVTLRCSPISGHKSVSWYQQVLGQGPQFIFQYYEKEERGRGNFPDRFSARQFPNYSSELNVNALLLGDSALYLCASSLGRQGIRETQYFGPGTRLLVL.

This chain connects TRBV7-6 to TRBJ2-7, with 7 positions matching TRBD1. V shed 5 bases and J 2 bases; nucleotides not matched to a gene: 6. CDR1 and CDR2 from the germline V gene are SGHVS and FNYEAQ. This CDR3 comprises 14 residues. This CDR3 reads CASSALGQTYEQYF. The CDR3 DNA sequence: TGTGCCAGCAGCGCCCTGGGACAGACCTACGAGCAGTACTTC. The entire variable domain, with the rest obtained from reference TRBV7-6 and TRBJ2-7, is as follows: GAGVSQSPRYKVTKRGQDVALRCDPISGHVSLYWYRQALGQGPEFLTYFNYEAQQDKSGLPNDRFSAERPEGSISTLTIQRTEQRDSAMYRCASSALGQTYEQYFGPGTRLTVT.